This is a list of T cell receptor beta chains from one sample in a study of T cells in Graves' hyperthyroidism and ophthalmopathy. Each CDR3 protein gets one entry after TCRdb re-called the multiplex PCR reads with MiXCR. The sample has 95,000 to 100,000 distinct CDR3 sequences; 51% are singletons. The sample was blood. The source is a woman in her 40s with Graves' hyperthyroidism. Each CDR3 is given with its conserved first and last residue. D genes are given only for firm matches. Clone size is not always given. Where it is, it says once, few, many or a class for expanded clones.

-	TRBV9	-	TRBJ1-4	CASSGTVNEKLFF	TGTGCCAGCAGCGGGACTGTTAATGAAAAACTGTTTTTT
-	TRBV5-4	-	TRBJ1-1	CAGSLGGTEAFF	TGTGCCGGCAGCTTAGGAGGGACTGAAGCTTTCTTT
TRBD1	TRBV15	-	TRBJ1-2	CATSVHYRDRDYGYTF	TGTGCCACCAGCGTACACTACCGGGACAGAGACTATGGCTACACCTTC
-	TRBV9	many	TRBJ2-5	CASSVATRGEETQYF	TGTGCCAGCAGCGTAGCTACAAGGGGGGAAGAGACCCAGTACTTC
TRBD2	TRBV30	-	TRBJ2-7	CAWSWTSGAYEQYF	TGTGCCTGGAGTTGGACTAGCGGAGCCTACGAGCAGTACTTC
-	TRBV7-8	-	TRBJ2-3	CASTRLRADTQYF	TGTGCCAGCACTCGCCTGCGGGCAGATACGCAGTATTTT
-	TRBV7-2	many	TRBJ2-2	CASRSGELFF	TGTGCCAGCAGATCCGGGGAGCTGTTTTTT
-	TRBV2	-	TRBJ1-2	CACSASRSYGYTF	-
-	TRBV24-1	-	TRBJ1-1	CATSARRDGTTEAFF	TGTGCCACCAGTGCGAGACGGGACGGTACCACTGAAGCTTTCTTT
-	TRBV7-8	few	TRBJ1-1	CAFKGYGNTEAFF	TGTGCCTTCAAGGGTTACGGGAACACTGAAGCTTTCTTT
-	TRBV7-8	-	TRBJ1-2	CASSLAEGGYTF	TGTGCCAGCAGCTTAGCGGAGGGTGGCTACACCTTC
TRBD1	TRBV27	-	TRBJ2-6	CASSLFWTGTSGANVLTF	TGTGCCAGCAGTTTATTTTGGACAGGGACTTCTGGGGCCAACGTCCTGACTTTC
TRBD1	TRBV10-2	many	TRBJ1-5	CASSAWTGQPQHF	TGCGCCAGCAGTGCTTGGACAGGGCAGCCCCAGCATTTT
TRBD2	TRBV12-3/TRBV12-4	once	TRBJ2-5	CASSDGLAGGRVETQYF	TGTGCCAGCAGTGACGGACTAGCGGGAGGGCGGGTAGAGACCCAGTACTTC
-	TRBV24-1	-	TRBJ1-3	CATSDFRTANTIYF	TGTGCCACCAGTGATTTCAGGACAGCGAACACCATATATTTT
-	TRBV9	-	TRBJ2-7	CASSATGPEQYF	TGTGCCAGCAGCGCAACCGGGCCCGAGCAGTACTTC
TRBD1	TRBV7-9	-	TRBJ1-5	CASSYAGGLTHF	TGTGCCAGCAGCTACGCAGGGGGGCTCACGCATTTT
-	TRBV19	many	TRBJ1-2	CASSTPRNGYTF	TGTGCCAGTAGTACTCCTCGAAATGGCTACACCTTC
-	TRBV20-1	-	TRBJ1-2	CSARVGGPTGNTF	TGCAGTGCTAGAGTGGGGGGGCCCACTGGAAACACCTTC
-	TRBV18	few	TRBJ1-2	CASSPGRQSNYGYTF	TGTGCCAGCTCACCAGGGAGACAGAGTAACTATGGCTACACCTTC
TRBD2	TRBV2	-	TRBJ2-2	CARPPGLAYTGELFF	TGTGCTAGACCCCCCGGACTAGCGTACACCGGGGAGCTGTTTTTT
-	TRBV6-1	many	TRBJ2-7	CARPPRTRDYEQYF	TGTGCCAGACCCCCTCGGACCCGGGACTACGAGCAGTACTTC
TRBD2	TRBV7-2	many	TRBJ2-7	CASSPPGLALEQYF	TGTGCCAGCAGCCCGCCGGGACTAGCGCTCGAGCAGTACTTC
-	TRBV7-2	-	TRBJ1-1	CASGPTQGPTEAFF	TGTGCCAGCGGACCTACCCAGGGGCCGACTGAAGCTTTCTTT
-	TRBV20-1	few	TRBJ2-5	CSARGDRDF	TGCAGTGCTAGAGGGGACCGGGACTTC
-	TRBV5-1	-	TRBJ1-4	CASSTTGTRNEKLFF	TGCGCCAGCAGTACTACTGGGACAAGAAATGAAAAACTGTTTTTT
-	TRBV6-1	-	TRBJ1-4	CASSYVAASTNEKLFF	TGTGCCAGCAGTTACGTAGCGGCCTCAACTAATGAAAAACTGTTTTTT
-	TRBV7-2	-	TRBJ2-5	CASSVLGGAETQYF	TGTGCCAGCAGCGTACTTGGGGGGGCAGAGACCCAGTACTTC
-	TRBV7-2	-	TRBJ2-7	CASSPWAGPSSYEQYF	TGTGCCAGCAGCCCTTGGGCGGGACCGTCATCCTACGAGCAGTACTTC
TRBD1	TRBV2	few	TRBJ1-5	CASSSQQGANNQPQHF	TGTGCCAGCAGTTCCCAACAGGGGGCCAACAATCAGCCCCAGCATTTT
-	TRBV25-1	-	TRBJ1-2	CASSESVTGLHGYTF	TGTGCCAGCAGTGAATCAGTTACAGGCCTCCATGGCTACACCTTC
-	TRBV19	many	TRBJ1-2	CASIHTGTAHGYTF	TGTGCCAGTATTCATACCGGGACCGCCCATGGCTACACCTTC
-	TRBV10-3	-	TRBJ1-6	CAISMRERASSPLHF	TGTGCCATCAGTATGAGGGAGAGGGCCTCTTCACCCCTCCACTTT
-	TRBV7-3	-	TRBJ1-5	CASKGGKPQHF	TGTGCCAGCAAGGGGGGGAAACCCCAGCATTTT
TRBD2	TRBV15	-	TRBJ2-7	CATSSGNGDYEQYF	TGTGCCACCTCCAGCGGGAACGGGGACTACGAGCAGTACTTC
-	TRBV7-2	many	TRBJ2-3	CASSLLEGGTDTQYF	TGTGCCAGCAGCTTATTGGAGGGTGGCACAGATACGCAGTATTTT
-	TRBV7-9	-	TRBJ2-4	CASSHIGTKNIQYF	TGTGCCAGCAGCCACATAGGGACGAAAAACATTCAGTACTTC
TRBD1	TRBV7-9	-	TRBJ1-3	CASSYGTGAGNTIYF	TGTGCCAGCAGCTATGGGACAGGGGCTGGAAACACCATATATTTT
-	TRBV13	-	TRBJ1-1	CASSLLPPEGTEAFF	TGTGCCAGCAGCTTACTCCCCCCCGAGGGGACTGAAGCTTTCTTT
TRBD1	TRBV7-2	few	TRBJ2-7	CASSPRTGLGQYF	TGTGCCAGCAGTCCCCGGACAGGCTTAGGGCAGTACTTC
TRBD1	TRBV2	-	TRBJ1-5	CATRRTGGRNQPQHF	TGTGCCACCCGACGGACAGGGGGCAGGAATCAGCCCCAGCATTTT
TRBD1	TRBV6-1	-	TRBJ1-4	CAISERTLAPEPWGTGRNEKLFF	TGTGCCATCAGTGAGAGGACGTTGGCCCCAGAGCCCTGGGGGACAGGGAGGAATGAAAAACTGTTTTTT
TRBD2	TRBV7-6	-	TRBJ2-5	CASSLGASGFQTQYF	TGTGCCAGCAGCTTAGGGGCTAGCGGGTTCCAAACCCAGTACTTC
-	TRBV9	many	TRBJ1-6	CASSPRGAHNSPLHF	TGTGCCAGCAGCCCGCGAGGGGCACATAATTCACCCCTCCACTTT
-	TRBV10-3	-	TRBJ1-2	CAICSARDPTSGGGTF	-
TRBD1	TRBV7-8	-	TRBJ1-2	CASSLDGRGGPNYGYTF	TGTGCCAGCAGCTTAGACGGGAGAGGGGGCCCTAACTATGGCTACACCTTC
-	TRBV5-1	-	TRBJ2-6	CASSLEDSGANVLTF	TGCGCCAGCAGCTTGGAGGACTCTGGGGCCAACGTCCTGACTTTC
TRBD1	TRBV7-9	many	TRBJ1-1	CASSRTGGAGPEAFF	TGTGCCAGCAGTCGGACAGGGGGCGCGGGACCTGAAGCTTTCTTT
-	TRBV15	-	TRBJ2-7	CATASSRLPYGQYF	TGTGCCACCGCCAGCAGCCGATTGCCCTACGGGCAGTACTTC
-	TRBV25-1	few	TRBJ1-2	CASSEWDRGYTF	TGTGCCAGCAGTGAATGGGATCGCGGCTACACCTTC
-	TRBV7-2	-	TRBJ2-7	CASSPPGSYEQYF	TGTGCCAGCAGCCCGCCCGGGTCCTACGAGCAGTACTTC
TRBD1	TRBV7-6	few	TRBJ2-3	CASSLDRPTDTQYF	TGTGCCAGCAGCTTGGACAGGCCCACAGATACGCAGTATTTT
-	TRBV25-1	few	TRBJ2-5	CASSEVRETQYF	TGTGCCAGCAGTGAAGTCAGGGAGACCCAGTACTTC
-	TRBV7-2	many	TRBJ1-1	CASSPGHTEAFF	TGTGCCAGCAGCCCCGGACACACTGAAGCTTTCTTT
-	TRBV7-9	once	TRBJ1-1	CASSLGRTEAFF	TGTGCCAGCAGCTTGGGACGGACTGAAGCTTTCTTT
-	TRBV7-1	-	TRBJ2-6	CASSSDGWITEAF	TGTGCCAGCAGCTCCGACGGCTGGATCACTGAAGCTTTC
-	TRBV7-8	many	TRBJ2-7	CASSLDYEQYF	TGTGCCAGCAGCTTAGACTACGAGCAGTACTTC
TRBD1	TRBV9	-	TRBJ2-2	CASSSLQGATGELFF	TGTGCCAGCAGCTCATTACAGGGGGCGACCGGGGAGCTGTTTTTT